This TCR beta chain derives from a study of blood T cell repertoires in COVID-19. In the study overall: Sample material is recorded as cDNA or gDNA derived from T cells, B-cell-depleted T cells, or PBMCs.

Methods used by the authors: Reference gene primer amplification in the assay estimated nucleated cell counts. TCRdb keeps only in-frame clones here, not all; method: immunoSEQ multiplex PCR. V, J and clone size are taken as reported in that table, and D and trimming were inferred from the DNA itself. In the table there are over 85,000 clones, approximately 80% of which are singletons. Germline loops: CDR1 KGHSH, CDR2 LQKENI. The CDR3 runs 14 residues. V was cut by 3 bases and J by 1 base, with 8 bases left in between. The chain is built from TRBV18 and TRBJ2-3, with unresolved D. This clonotype was sampled from an older woman with acute or convalescent COVID-19. Sequencing input: peripheral blood. The CDR3 nucleotides are TGTGCCAGCTCACCTCCGGCGGGCACAGATACGCAGTATTTT. This gives the protein CASSPPAGTDTQYF.